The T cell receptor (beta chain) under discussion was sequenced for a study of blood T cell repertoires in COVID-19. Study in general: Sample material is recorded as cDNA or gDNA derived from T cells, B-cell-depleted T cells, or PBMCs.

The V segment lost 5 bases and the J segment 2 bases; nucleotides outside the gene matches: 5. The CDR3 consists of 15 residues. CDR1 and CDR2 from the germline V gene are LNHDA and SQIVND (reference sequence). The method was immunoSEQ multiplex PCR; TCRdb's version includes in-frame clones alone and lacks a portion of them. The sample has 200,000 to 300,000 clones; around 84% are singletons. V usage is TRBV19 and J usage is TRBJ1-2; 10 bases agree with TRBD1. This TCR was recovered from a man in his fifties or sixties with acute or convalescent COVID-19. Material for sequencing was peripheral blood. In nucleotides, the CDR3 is TGTGCCAGTAGTGCCCCGGGACAGGGGAACTATGGCTACACCTTC. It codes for CASSAPGQGNYGYTF.